A selection of T cell receptor beta chains follows, all from one sample in a study of graft-versus-host responses after intestinal transplantation. Repertoires were generated with immunoSEQ multiplex PCR, while TCRdb's copy carries only in-frame clones and drops some. The profile shows approximately 110,000 clones, approximately 92% of them singletons. Antigen specificity for these receptors is unknown. Sequencing was performed on unstimulated CD4+ T cells sorted from spleen or lymph node cells, taken before transplant. These receptors were obtained from a human donor who was the organ donor for an intestinal transplant. Both conserved end residues are part of each CDR3. The order of the fields is clone size, J gene, V gene, D gene, CDR3 DNA, CDR3 protein. D genes are given only for firm matches. Size is omitted from some rows. Given values are once, few, many or a class for expanded clones.

>-|TRBJ2-3|TRBV5-6|-
TGTGCCAGCAGCTTTAGGGGGAGCACTAGCACAGATACGCAGTATTTT
CASSFRGSTSTDTQYF
>-|TRBJ2-2|TRBV7-2|TRBD2
TGTGCCAGCAGCCGGGGACTAGCGAACACCGGGGAGCTGTTTTTT
CASSRGLANTGELFF
>-|TRBJ1-5|TRBV30|-
TGTGCCTGGAGTGTACGGTGGGATCAGCCCCAGCATTTT
CAWSVRWDQPQHF
>once|TRBJ1-2|TRBV6-5|-
TGTGCCAGCAGTGTGCACTATGGCTACACCTTC
CASSVHYGYTF
>few|TRBJ1-1|TRBV5-6|-
TGTGCCAGCAGCTTGGCAGGGGACACTGAAGCTTTCTTT
CASSLAGDTEAFF
>-|TRBJ1-1|TRBV19|TRBD1
TGTGCCAGTAGTGTACAGGGGGGGAACACTGAAGCTTTCTTT
CASSVQGGNTEAFF
>-|TRBJ2-6|TRBV28|-
TGTGCCAGCCTTAGCGACGGGGCCAACGTCCTGACTTTC
CASLSDGANVLTF
>-|TRBJ1-4|TRBV4-1|TRBD1
TGCGCCAGCAGCCATGGCATAGGGGGCAATGAAAAACTGTTTTTT
CASSHGIGGNEKLFF
>once|TRBJ1-2|TRBV7-2|-
TGTGCCAGCAGCGCCCTTAGTCAGTATGGCTACACCTTC
CASSALSQYGYTF
>-|TRBJ1-1|TRBV30|-
TGTGCCTGGGCCCTAGACAGTGTCACTGAAGCTTTCTTT
CAWALDSVTEAFF
>-|TRBJ2-7|TRBV19|TRBD1
TGTGCCAGTACCCGGGGGACAGGGGACGACGAGCAGTACTTC
CASTRGTGDDEQYF
>-|TRBJ2-2|TRBV5-4|-
TGTGCCAGCAGCTCTGCGGGCACCGGGGAGCTGTTTTTT
CASSSAGTGELFF
>-|TRBJ2-1|TRBV19|-
TGTGCCAGTAGTATTGGTGTGGGCGGCTACAATGAGCAGTTCTTC
CASSIGVGGYNEQFF
>-|TRBJ2-1|TRBV5-1|TRBD2
TGCGCCAGCAGCATCATTCTAGCGGGAGGACTCAATGAGCAGTTCTTC
CASSIILAGGLNEQFF
>-|TRBJ2-1|TRBV7-8|TRBD1
TGTGCCAGCAGCCCCGACAGGGGGAATGAGCAGTTCTTC
CASSPDRGNEQFF
>-|TRBJ2-7|TRBV6-6|-
TGTGCCAGCAGTGGACTGACTACTAACGAGCAGTACTTC
CASSGLTTNEQYF
>-|TRBJ2-5|TRBV4-1|TRBD1
TGCGCCAGCAGCCAAGTAGAAACAGGGGGTATCCAAGAGACCCAGTACTTC
CASSQVETGGIQETQYF
>-|TRBJ1-4|TRBV2|-
TGTGCCACAACCCGGTGGGGGGCAACTAATGAAAAACTGTTTTTT
CATTRWGATNEKLFF
>-|TRBJ1-1|TRBV5-1|TRBD1
TGCGCCAGCAGCCGGCAGGGGGGGAACACTGAAGCTTTCTTT
CASSRQGGNTEAFF
>-|TRBJ2-6|TRBV9|TRBD2
TGTGCCAGCCGCGTAGGGCCTAGCGGGAGGGGGGGGACTTCCCTTAACGTCCTGACTTTC
CASRVGPSGRGGTSLNVLTF
>-|TRBJ1-2|TRBV19|TRBD1
TGTGCCAGCCGACAAGGACAGGGGTCCTATGGCTACACCTTC
CASRQGQGSYGYTF
>-|TRBJ2-7|TRBV15|TRBD1
TGTGCCACCAGCAGACCACAGGGGGCGGGCGAGCAGTACTTC
CATSRPQGAGEQYF
>-|TRBJ2-3|TRBV30|-
TGTGCCTGGAGTTTGAGGGTCGGCACAGATACGCAGTATTTT
CAWSLRVGTDTQYF
>-|TRBJ2-5|TRBV10-3|TRBD2
TGTGCCATCAGTGGGAGCGGGAGAGGGGAGGCCCAGTACTTC
CAISGSGRGEAQYF
>-|TRBJ2-6|TRBV19|-
TGTGCCAGTAATCGGGCCAACGTCCTGACTTTC
CASNRANVLTF
>-|TRBJ1-1|TRBV4-3|-
TGCGCCAGCAGCCAGCACAGGGACACTGAAGCTTTCTTT
CASSQHRDTEAFF
>-|TRBJ1-6|TRBV6-4|-
TGTGCCAGCAGTGACTCTCCCCATTCACCCCTCCACTTT
CASSDSPHSPLHF
>-|TRBJ2-3|TRBV6-1|TRBD1
TGTGCCAGCAGAAGGACAGGCACTAGCACAGATACGCAGTATTTT
CASRRTGTSTDTQYF
>-|TRBJ2-1|TRBV28|-
TGTGCCAGCAATCACAGGGATGGTGAGCAGTTCTTC
CASNHRDGEQFF
>-|TRBJ2-3|TRBV6-1|-
TGTGCCAGCACGACGGGACGGGTGGCAGATACGCAGTATTTT
CASTTGRVADTQYF
>-|TRBJ2-4|TRBV6-1|TRBD1
TGTGCCAGCAGTGGGGGGACAGGGGCGAACATTCAGTACTTC
CASSGGTGANIQYF
>-|TRBJ2-6|TRBV30|TRBD2
TGTGCCTGGAAATGGGGCGGGAGGCACTCTGGGGCCAACGTCCTGACTTTC
CAWKWGGRHSGANVLTF
>-|TRBJ1-1|TRBV29-1|-
TGCAGCGTTGAGGGGCTCGGGAACACTGAAGCTTTCTTT
CSVEGLGNTEAFF
>-|TRBJ2-7|TRBV7-4|-
TGTGCCAGCAGGATCCGAGACAGGTTCTACGAGCAGTACTTC
CASRIRDRFYEQYF
>-|TRBJ2-7|TRBV7-2|TRBD2
TGTGCCAGCAGCCCCCTAGCGGGATCCTACGAGCAGTACTTC
CASSPLAGSYEQYF
>-|TRBJ1-1|TRBV18|TRBD1
TGTGCCAGCTCCCTCACAGGGGGAAGCACTGAAGCTTTCTTT
CASSLTGGSTEAFF
>-|TRBJ2-1|TRBV12-5|-
TGTGCTAGTGGTTCCGGGAGCTCCTACAATGAGCAGTTCTTC
CASGSGSSYNEQFF
>-|TRBJ2-7|TRBV6-1|TRBD1
TGTGCCAGCAGTGGGATACAGGGGGCTTTATACGAGCAGTACTTC
CASSGIQGALYEQYF
>-|TRBJ2-7|TRBV15|-
TGTGCCACCAGCAGAGATCGTACGAGAGCCTACGAGCAGTACTTC
CATSRDRTRAYEQYF
>-|TRBJ1-2|TRBV28|-
TGTGCCAGCAGTTGGGTGCTTAACTATGGCTACACCTTC
CASSWVLNYGYTF